This T cell receptor beta chain stems from a study of T cell changes during pregnancy in multiple sclerosis. The CDR3 runs to 13 residues. Germline V CDR1 and CDR2: MNHEY, SVGAGI. Trimming removed 7 bases at V and 4 bases at J, with 10 bases between. Assay used: immunoSEQ multiplex PCR; TCRdb lists only in-frame clones, some missing. The sample has about 22,000 clones, about 90% seen once. This TCR was sampled from a female donor in good health, enrolled as a control in a pregnancy study. This sequence joins TRBV6-5 and TRBJ2-2, with a tentative D call TRBD2 (5 bases). The starting material was CD4+ T cells from peripheral blood mononuclear cells, obtained in the third trimester of pregnancy. CDR3 in amino acids: CASTGRGTGELFF. CDR3 nucleotides: TGTGCCAGCACGGGCCGGGGCACCGGGGAGCTGTTTTTT.